The TCR beta chain described here comes from a study of shared clonotypes between healthy human individuals. Trimming stripped 3 bases from V and 3 bases from J, with 17 bases between. Germline V lookup: CDR1 KGHSH, CDR2 LQKENI. The CDR3 length is 16 residues. As for this clone: Its antigen is currently unknown.

Profiled with immunoSEQ multiplex PCR; TCRdb holds only in-frame clones, not every one. The data show hundreds of thousands of clones, 60% to 75% seen once. Study conclusions and caveats: Sharing across four donors was highest in naive CD4 (around 5%) and lowest in memory CD8 (approximately 0.4%). Estimated clonotype richness was generally higher in naive than memory subsets.

The gene calls are TRBV18 and TRBJ1-2; weak D call: TRBD1 (5 bases). The origin of this receptor is a woman aged 30 to 39 in good health. The sequencing input was memory CD4+ T cells sorted from blood. Indicated subset: CD45RA-negative fraction. CDR3 DNA: TGTGCCAGCTCACCGAATTTTGGGGCGGCGGACTATGGCTACACCTTC. This sequence encodes CASSPNFGAADYGYTF.